Shown below are 8 T cell receptor beta chains from a single sample sequenced in a study of T cells in localized non-small cell lung cancer. Profiling relied on immunoSEQ multiplex PCR, and the TCRdb table lists in-frame clones only, not all of them. The repertoire includes over 50,000 clones, roughly 90% of them detected once, and over 1.5% sits in the top ten. The material sequenced was peripheral blood, taken before any cancer treatment. These receptors were taken from a woman aged 35 to 70 with stage I lung adenocarcinoma.

For the CDR3, the DNA is TGTGCCAGCAGCCCTTCGGACAGACCGAACACTGAAGCTTTCTTT. Amino acids: CASSPSDRPNTEAFF. V gene TRBV13 combines with J gene TRBJ1-1; maybe TRBD1 (6 bases). The CDR3 consists of 15 residues. V lost 5 bases, J lost 1 base, and 14 bases lay in between. Germline assignment: CDR1 PRHDT and CDR2 FYEKMQ (reference sequence).

This sequence joins TRBV2 and TRBJ2-7; 11 bases match TRBD2. The J segment lost 6 bases and the V segment lost 5 bases, leaving 9 bases of the junction unmatched. This CDR3 is built from 15 residues. The germline V gene encodes CDR1 SNHLY and CDR2 FYNNEI. CDR3 protein: CASSSATSGAGEQYF. The CDR3 DNA follows: TGTGCCAGCAGTAGCGCGACTAGCGGGGCGGGCGAGCAGTACTTC.

The rearrangement joins TRBV7-9 to TRBJ1-4; D not certain. CDR3 length: 18 amino acids. From germline, CDR1 is SEHNR and CDR2 FQNEAQ (reference sequence). V was cut by 4 bases and J by 5 bases, with 23 bases left in between. CDR3: CASSSSQFGVLGNEKLFF. The CDR3 DNA reads TGTGCCAGCAGCTCATCCCAGTTTGGGGTTTTGGGAAATGAAAAACTGTTTTTT.

This clone has a handful of counts. Other DNA sequences of this sample code for an identical CDR3. This rearrangement joins TRBV30 to TRBJ1-1; unclear D gene. The CDR3 spans 12 residues. The germline V and J ends were trimmed by 5 bases and 0 bases, with 7 bases remaining between them. CDR1 GTSNPN and CDR2 SVGIG come from the germline V gene (reference sequence). The CDR3 protein is CAWSKVNTEAFF. The CDR3 bases are TGTGCCTGGTCGAAGGTGAACACTGAAGCTTTCTTT.

The chain carries TRBV6-6 and TRBJ2-1; TRBD2 is a possible D gene (6 bases). The CDR3 spans 16 residues. CDR1 and CDR2 from the germline V gene are MNHNY and SVGAGI (reference sequence). V dropped 5 bases and J dropped 9 bases, with 23 bases sitting between them. Here the CDR3 DNA reads TGTGCCAGCAGTGCGTCGGGAGACGTAGGGCAGCGTGAGCAGTTCTTC. Its protein product is CASSASGDVGQREQFF.

The chain uses TRBV7-9 and TRBJ2-2; D might be TRBD1 or TRBD2, each matching 5 bases. CDR3 length: 13 residues. Trimming left V 6 bases short and J 5 bases short, with 10 bases between. CDR1 is SEHNR, CDR2 FQNEAQ, per germline (reference sequence). In DNA form, the CDR3 reads TGTGCCAGCAGGAGAGGGGAGACCGGGGAGCTGTTTTTT. It encodes CASRRGETGELFF.

V gene TRBV7-3 combines with J gene TRBJ1-2; TRBD1 matches at 7 bases. V was clipped by 3 bases and J by 4 bases; unmatched bases: 5. Germline V gene sequence: CDR1 SGHTA, CDR2 FQGTGA. The CDR3 contains 14 residues. DNA of the CDR3: TGTGCCAGCAGCTTGGGGGGACAGATCTATGGCTACACCTTC. Its protein is CASSLGGQIYGYTF.

This chain joins TRBV7-3 and TRBJ2-7; 10 bases align to TRBD2. The CDR3 spans 19 residues. V trimming: 1 base; J trimming: 4 bases; junction bases outside the gene matches: 16. The germline CDR1 and CDR2 sequences are SGHTA and FQGTGA. Written as DNA, the CDR3 is TGTGCCAGCAGCTTAATAGTCACTAGCGGGATCAGGTCCCGGTACGAGCAGTACTTC. Its translation is CASSLIVTSGIRSRYEQYF.